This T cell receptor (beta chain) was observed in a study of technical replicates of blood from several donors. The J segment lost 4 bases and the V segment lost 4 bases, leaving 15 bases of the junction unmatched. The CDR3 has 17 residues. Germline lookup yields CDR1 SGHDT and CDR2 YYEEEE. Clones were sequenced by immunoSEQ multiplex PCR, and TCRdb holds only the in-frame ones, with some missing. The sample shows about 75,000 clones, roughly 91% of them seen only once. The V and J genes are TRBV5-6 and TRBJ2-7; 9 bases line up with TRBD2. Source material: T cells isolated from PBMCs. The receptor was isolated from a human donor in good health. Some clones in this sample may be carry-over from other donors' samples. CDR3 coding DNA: TGTGCCAGCAGCCCTCAAATCGGCGGGAGGGCGGTTTACGAGCAGTACTTC. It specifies CASSPQIGGRAVYEQYF.